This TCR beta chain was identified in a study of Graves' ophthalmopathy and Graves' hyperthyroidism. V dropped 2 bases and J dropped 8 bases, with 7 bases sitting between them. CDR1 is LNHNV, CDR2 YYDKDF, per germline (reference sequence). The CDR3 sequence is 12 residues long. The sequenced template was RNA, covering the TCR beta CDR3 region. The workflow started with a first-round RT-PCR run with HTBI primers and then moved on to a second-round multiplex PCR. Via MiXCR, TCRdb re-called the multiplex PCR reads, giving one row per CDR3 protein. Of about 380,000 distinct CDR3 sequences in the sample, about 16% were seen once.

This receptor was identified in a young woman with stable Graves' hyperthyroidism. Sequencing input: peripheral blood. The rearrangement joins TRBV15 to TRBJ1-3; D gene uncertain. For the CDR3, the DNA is TGTGCCACCAGCAGATCGGAGGACACCATATATTTT. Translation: CATSRSEDTIYF.